This TCR beta chain was identified in a study of shared clonotypes between healthy human individuals. General observations from the study: Donors were few, which limited the genetic and exposure-history diversity represented. Shared clonotypes: approximately 5.3% naive CD4, approximately 3.4% naive CD8, over 2% memory CD4, approximately 0.41% memory CD8.

This CDR3 spans 13 amino acids. V lost 4 bases, J lost 11 bases, and 6 bases stayed unmatched. From germline, CDR1 is SGHVS and CDR2 FNYEAQ. In the sorted-subset replicate PCRs, approximately 200 ng DNA, 25,000 to 30,000 T cell genomes, was used. The method was immunoSEQ multiplex PCR; TCRdb's version includes in-frame clones alone and lacks a portion of them. Of around 2.5 million clones listed, 80% to 95% are singletons. Note on this clone: Its specificity is not known.

J is TRBJ2-1 and V is TRBV7-6; 9 bases match TRBD2. The material sequenced was naive CD4+ T cells from PBMCs. Documented subset: CD45RA+ positively selected. This clonotype originated in a man aged 18 to 35 in good health. Some clones in this sample may be carry-over from other donors' samples. The CDR3 here is CASSSEAGGKQFF. For the CDR3, the DNA is TGTGCCAGCAGCTCAGAGGCGGGGGGGAAGCAGTTCTTC.